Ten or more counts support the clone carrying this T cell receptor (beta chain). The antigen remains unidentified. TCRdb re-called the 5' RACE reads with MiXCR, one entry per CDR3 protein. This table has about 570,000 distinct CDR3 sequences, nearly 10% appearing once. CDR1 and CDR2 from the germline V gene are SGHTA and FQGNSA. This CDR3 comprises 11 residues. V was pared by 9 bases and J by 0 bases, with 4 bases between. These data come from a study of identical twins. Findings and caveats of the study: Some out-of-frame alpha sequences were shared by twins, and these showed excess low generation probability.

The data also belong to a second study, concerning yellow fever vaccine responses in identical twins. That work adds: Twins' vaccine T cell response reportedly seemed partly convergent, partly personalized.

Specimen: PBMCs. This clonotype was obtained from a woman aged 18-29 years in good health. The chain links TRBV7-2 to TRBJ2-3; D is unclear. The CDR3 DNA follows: TGTGCCAGAGAAAGCACAGATACGCAGTATTTT. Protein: CARESTDTQYF.